The 15 T cell receptor beta chains given below trace back to one sample, sequenced in a study of metastatic and nonmetastatic thyroid tumors. Not a single patient had been given any form of treatment at any point before undergoing thyroid surgery. From the PCR reads, TCRdb re-called clones with MiXCR. The sample yields tens of thousands of clones, around 15% seen once. Source material: blood. The receptors here all came from a female donor with papillary thyroid cancer or a benign thyroid nodule (not recorded which). Some clones in this sample may be carry-over from other donors' samples.

The table lists this clone with many counts. This chain connects TRBV4-1 to TRBJ1-2; D ambiguous. This CDR3 is built from 14 residues. The germline gives CDR1 MGHRA, CDR2 YSYEKL. Trimming removed 4 bases at V and 4 bases at J, with 13 bases between. The CDR3, as DNA: TGCGCCAGCAGCCCAGACCGACCGTTCTATGGCTACACCTTC. This codes for CASSPDRPFYGYTF.

The V gene is TRBV20-1, the J gene TRBJ2-2, with D possibly TRBD1 on 6 matching bases. The V gene lost 0 bases and the J gene lost 3 bases, with 14 bases spanning the gap. The CDR3 length is 16 residues. Germline loops: CDR1 DFQATT, CDR2 SNEGSKA (reference sequence). DNA of the CDR3: TGCAGTGCTAGAGATCCGACAGAGGGGGACACCGGGGAGCTGTTTTTT. It specifies CSARDPTEGDTGELFF.

The V and J genes are TRBV11-3 and TRBJ2-7, with D perhaps TRBD1 or TRBD2 (6 bases each). CDR3 length equals 16 residues. The V and J ends lost 7 bases and 3 bases respectively, with 22 bases between them. From germline, CDR1 is SGHNT and CDR2 YENEEA. The CDR3 sequence: CASTLSVEGGFYEQYF. DNA of the CDR3: TGTGCCAGCACCCTTTCCGTAGAGGGGGGTTTCTACGAGCAGTACTTC.

This clone has a count of ten or more. The chain couples TRBV2 to TRBJ2-7; 7 nucleotides agree with TRBD1. Germline V gene sequence: CDR1 SNHLY, CDR2 FYNNEI. Germline trimming cut 3 bases from V and 3 bases from J; bases unmatched to any gene: 5. This CDR3 is 14 amino acids long. The CDR3: CASSEWGQNYEQYF. The CDR3, as DNA: TGTGCCAGCAGTGAGTGGGGACAGAACTACGAGCAGTACTTC.

This clone showed up just a few times. V usage is TRBV6-1 and J usage is TRBJ2-7; D possibly matches TRBD1 or TRBD2 (5 bases each). Trimming removed 2 bases at V and 3 bases at J, with 14 bases between. Germline V gives CDR1 MNHNS, CDR2 SASEGT. This CDR3 has 15 amino acids. The CDR3 protein is CASSETGLDNYEQYF. CDR3 DNA: TGTGCCAGCAGTGAAACCGGACTGGACAACTACGAGCAGTACTTC.

This clone was observed at least ten times. The rearrangement uses TRBV9 and TRBJ1-5; D not certain. V gave up 0 bases and J gave up 7 bases, with 14 bases separating them. Germline CDR1 reads SGDLS; CDR2 reads YYNGEE. This CDR3 is 15 amino acids long. This chain's CDR3 is CASSVDTLPGQPQHF. The CDR3 DNA reads TGTGCCAGCAGCGTAGACACCCTCCCGGGCCAGCCCCAGCATTTT.

This clone was observed many times. One end of the junction does not line up with germline, which may come from a read error. V usage is TRBV19 and J usage is TRBJ1-4; weak D call: TRBD1 (6 bases). CDR3 size: 16 residues. The germline gives CDR1 LNHDA, CDR2 SQIVND (reference sequence). The CDR3 coding sequence is TGTGCCAGTCGCACGGGGGCAGAAGTGGCTAAGGAAAAACTGTTTTTT. Its protein product is CASRTGAEVAKEKLFF.

This clone was seen a single time. CDR3 sequence reads: CASSPLSVDTGELFF. CDR3 sequence (DNA): TGTGCCAGCAGCCCCCTGTCGGTGGACACCGGGGAGCTGTTTTTT. V usage is TRBV7-2 and J usage is TRBJ2-2; D remains unclear. Per germline, CDR1 SGHTA and CDR2 FQGNSA. V was pared by 5 bases and J by 3 bases, with 13 bases between. This CDR3 has 15 amino acids. Combining the CDR3 with reference TRBV7-2 and TRBJ2-2 gives the whole variable domain GAGVSQSPSNKVTEKGKDVELRCDPISGHTALYWYRQSLGQGLEFLIYFQGNSAPDKSGLPSDRFSAERTGGSVSTLTIQRTQQEDSAVYLCASSPLSVDTGELFFGEGSRLTVL.

Comment on this clone: Mismatch with germline at one junction end may stem from a read error. The V gene is TRBV2, the J gene TRBJ2-7; 7 positions agree with TRBD2. The CDR3 runs to 15 residues. Per germline, CDR1 SNHLY and CDR2 FYNNEI. CDR3 sequence (DNA): TGTGCCAGCACAGAAAGCGGGGTAAGCTCCTACGAGCAGTACTTT. Translation: CASTESGVSSYEQYF. The whole variable domain, remainder taken from reference TRBV2 and TRBJ2-7, is EPEVTQTPSHQVTQMGQEVILRCVPISNHLYFYWYRQILGQKVEFLVSFYNNEISEKSEIFDDQFSVERPDGSNFTLKIRSTKLEDSAMYFCASTESGVSSYEQYFGPGTRLTVT.

This chain connects TRBV20-1 to TRBJ2-7, with D perhaps matching TRBD1 (6 bases). This CDR3 has 13 amino acids. Germline V CDR1 and CDR2: DFQATT, SNEGSKA (reference sequence). V was pared by 4 bases and J by 5 bases, with 15 bases between. The CDR3 reads CSATSDRYHEQYF. CDR3 bases: TGCAGTGCTACATCCGACAGGTACCACGAGCAGTACTTC.

This clone is labeled as medium-sized. The chain links TRBV24-1 to TRBJ2-1; the D is unclear. Germline loops: CDR1 KGHDR, CDR2 SFDVKD. The CDR3 has 11 residues. V lost 8 bases, J lost 8 bases, and 9 bases lay in between. The CDR3 loop reads CATNNHHEQFF. CDR3 coding DNA: TGTGCCACCAATAATCACCATGAGCAGTTCTTC.

J is TRBJ1-1 and V is TRBV6-1; no firm D call. The CDR3 has 15 amino acids. The V end was cut by 1 base, the J end by 3 bases, with 12 bases between. The germline CDR1 and CDR2 sequences are MNHNS and SASEGT. The CDR3 region has the DNA TGTGCCAGCAGTGAAGGATCCGCGTTGGACACTGAAGCTTTCTTT. As protein: CASSEGSALDTEAFF.

This clone turned up a few times. The V and J genes are TRBV10-3 and TRBJ1-2, with TRBD1 identical over 10 bases. CDR1 is ENHRY and CDR2 is SYGVKD in the germline V gene. Germline trimming cut 6 bases from V and 4 bases from J; bases unmatched to any gene: 8. This CDR3 spans 15 amino acids. CDR3 residues: CAIRPGQGFGYGYTF. CDR3 bases: TGTGCCATCAGACCGGGACAGGGGTTTGGCTATGGCTACACCTTC.

This clone has a count of ten or more. The CDR3 DNA reads as TGTGCCAGCAGTTTAGAAGGGACTGGCTACACCTTC. Translation gives CASSLEGTGYTF. This chain connects TRBV12-3 or TRBV12-4 to TRBJ1-2; D might be TRBD1 (5 bases). This CDR3 contains 12 residues. V dropped 1 base and J dropped 7 bases, with 7 bases sitting between them.

This clone was seen at least ten times. The chain is built from TRBV10-1 and TRBJ1-1; 8 bases map to TRBD1. The V gene's germline CDR1 is WNHNN and CDR2 SYGVQD (reference sequence). This CDR3 contains 12 residues. The trim removed 5 bases at V and 11 bases at J, leaving 7 bases unmatched. CDR3 coding DNA: TGCGCCAGCAGTTACGGACAGGGAGGCGCTTTCTTT. As protein: CASSYGQGGAFF.